The following is a T cell receptor (beta chain) sequence with its context. Its matching antigen is unknown. Repeated repertoire sampling spanned the course of chemoradiotherapy. Libraries were prepared by immunoSEQ multiplex PCR; TCRdb keeps only in-frame clonotypes and omits some of them. The sample records about 2,500 clones, about 81% being singletons. The sample belongs to a study of chemoradiotherapy in HPV16-positive cancers. Study-level findings and limits: In HPV16-positive patients, HPV-responsive T-cell expansion tracked better recurrence-free survival. Candidate HPV-specific clones and E7-related TCR motifs grew in tumor during treatment.

Germline V gene sequence: CDR1 SGHTA, CDR2 FQGNSA. This CDR3 is built from 16 residues. J gave up 4 bases and V 1 base, and 6 bases lay outside the gene matches. This receptor was taken from a human donor with HPV-associated anogenital cancer. The chain uses TRBV7-2 and TRBJ2-3, with 9 bases identical to TRBD1. The input for sequencing was tumor tissue, taken from a patient who underwent chemoradiotherapy. CDR3: CASSLGGQGVPDTQYF. The CDR3 coding sequence is TGTGCCAGCAGCTTAGGGGGACAGGGAGTTCCAGATACGCAGTATTTT.